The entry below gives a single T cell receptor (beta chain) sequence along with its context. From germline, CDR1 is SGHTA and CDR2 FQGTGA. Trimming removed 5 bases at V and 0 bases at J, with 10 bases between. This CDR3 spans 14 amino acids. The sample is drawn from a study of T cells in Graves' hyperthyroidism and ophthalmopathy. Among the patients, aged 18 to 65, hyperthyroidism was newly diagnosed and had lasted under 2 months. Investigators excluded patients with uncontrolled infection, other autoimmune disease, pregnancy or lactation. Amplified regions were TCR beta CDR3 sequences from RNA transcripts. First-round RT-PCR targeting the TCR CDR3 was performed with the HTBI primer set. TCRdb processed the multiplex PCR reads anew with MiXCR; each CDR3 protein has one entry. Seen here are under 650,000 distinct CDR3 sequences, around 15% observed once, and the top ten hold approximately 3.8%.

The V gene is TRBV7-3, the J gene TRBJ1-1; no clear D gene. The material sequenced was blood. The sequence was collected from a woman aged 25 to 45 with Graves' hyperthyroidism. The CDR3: CASSPSPVNTEAFF. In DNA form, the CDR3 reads TGTGCCAGCAGCCCCTCTCCTGTGAACACTGAAGCTTTCTTT.